This T cell receptor (beta chain) was sequenced for a study of blood T cells in healthy people across ages. Overall study context: Template switching retrieved approximately one barcoded beta molecule for each two T cells.

This clonotype was counted a few times. A second PCR of roughly 7 to 11 cycles used a sample-barcoded 5' primer and a J-beta primer mix. Every single cDNA molecule received a tag from a template-switch adaptor with 12 random nucleotides. One entry per CDR3 protein results from TCRdb running MiXCR on the 5' RACE reads. The sample includes about 1,600,000 distinct CDR3 sequences, roughly 45% seen only once; the top ten take 7.9%. Germline CDR1 is MNHNY and CDR2 is SVGAGI (reference sequence). V was cut by 6 bases and J by 7 bases, with 8 bases left in between. CDR3 length equals 11 residues. Caucasian individuals from Russia who were healthy and aged roughly 6 to 95 acted as donors. Each donor supplied ten milliliters of peripheral blood.

Sequencing input: blood. This sequence joins TRBV6-6 and TRBJ2-3, with D possibly TRBD1 on 5 matching bases. This receptor was taken from a woman aged 18-35 years in good health. The CDR3 region has the DNA TGTGCCAGCAGGACAGAGAATACGCAGTATTTT. This sequence encodes CASRTENTQYF.